This T cell receptor beta chain originates from a study of radiotherapy plus CTLA-4 blockade in lung cancer. Overall study results and limits: Researchers report tumor-derived TCR clones expanding in blood after radiotherapy plus ipilimumab.

Here immunoSEQ multiplex PCR was the method, and the copy in TCRdb shows in-frame clones only, minus some. This sample has 60,000 or so clones; 77% occur once, and the top ten carry approximately 4.3%. The CDR3 sequence is 16 residues long. Per the germline V gene, CDR1 is MNHNS and CDR2 is SASEGT. Trimming removed 0 bases from V and 0 bases from J, with 12 bases in between. Concerning this clone itself: Its antigen is undetermined.

The genes are TRBV6-1 and TRBJ2-7; D is perhaps TRBD1 (6 bases). The sequencing used peripheral blood, collected from a patient treated with radiotherapy plus ipilimumab. The clonotype comes from a human donor with non-small cell lung cancer who had a partial response to radiotherapy plus ipilimumab. CDR3 DNA sequence: TGTGCCAGCAGTGAAGCCGTTACAGGGCCCTCCTACGAGCAGTACTTC. The encoded protein is CASSEAVTGPSYEQYF.